The sequence of this T cell receptor beta chain was determined in a study of blood T cell dynamics during melanoma immunotherapy. Study as a whole: Standard first-line treatment here was pembrolizumab or nivolumab plus ipilimumab in metastatic melanoma. Study-wide findings and caveats: Whether repertoire-driving clones were melanoma-specific could not be determined.

Trimming cost V 1 base and J 1 base, with 10 bases left between them. The CDR3 loop spans 15 amino acids. Germline V gives CDR1 MDHEN, CDR2 SYDVKM. Documented time point: pre-treatment baseline. Blood was drawn before treatment and at week 3 after checkpoint blockade. No patient had earlier systemic cancer treatment, concurrent immunosuppressants, or another active cancer. Data came from immunoSEQ multiplex PCR; TCRdb stores just in-frame clones and leaves some out. Of approximately 9,600 clones in the sample, approximately 90% were seen once. About this clone itself: Its antigen is unknown.

The TCR sequence derives from a human donor with melanoma. This specimen consisted of blood, obtained from a patient treated with checkpoint blockade. J is TRBJ1-1 and V is TRBV28; D ambiguous. For the CDR3, the DNA is TGTGCCAGCAGTTTATATGCCCGACAGAACACTGAAGCTTTCTTT. Its translation: CASSLYARQNTEAFF. Together with reference TRBV28 and TRBJ1-1, the CDR3 gives the full variable domain: DVKVTQSSRYLVKRTGEKVFLECVQDMDHENMFWYRQDPGLGLRLIYFSYDVKMKEKGDIPEGYSVSREKKERFSLILESASTNQTSMYLCASSLYARQNTEAFFGQGTRLTVV.